The next 13 T cell receptor beta chains were all read from a single sample in a study of T-cell memory formation after mild COVID-19. In TCRdb, the 5' RACE reads were re-called with MiXCR into one record per CDR3 protein. The sample contains about 340,000 distinct CDR3 sequences, 13% of which appear only once. The sequenced material came from PBMCs or a T cell subset sorted from them (not recorded which). These receptors were taken from a man younger than 35 who had mild COVID-19 (a few samples of this study predate the infection). Cell type and time point are not known.

In this sample, this clonotype turned up a few times. The rearrangement uses TRBV2 and TRBJ2-7, with a weak D call TRBD1 (6 bases). This CDR3 has 13 residues. CDR1 is SNHLY and CDR2 is FYNNEI in the germline V gene. Trimming removed 9 bases at V and 2 bases at J, with 14 bases between. CDR3 amino acids: CASITGLTYEQYF. Here the CDR3 DNA reads TGTGCCAGTATAACAGGGCTAACCTACGAGCAGTACTTC.

This clonotype showed up many times. The CDR3 DNA sequence: TGTGCCAGCACCCCCAACACCGGGGAGCTGTTTTTT. Protein sequence: CASTPNTGELFF. V is TRBV12-3 or TRBV12-4 and J is TRBJ2-2; D gene uncertain. The CDR3 runs to 12 residues. Trimming took off 7 bases at V and 2 bases at J, with 5 bases between the two ends.

The rearrangement joins TRBV7-2 to TRBJ1-4; 12 bases align to TRBD1. The CDR3 runs 14 residues. V dropped 4 bases and J dropped 8; count of bases not matched to a gene: 2. The germline gives CDR1 SGHTA, CDR2 FQGNSA. CDR3 bases: TGTGCCAGCAGCTACGGGACAGGGGGCGAAAAACTGTTTTTT. Encoded protein: CASSYGTGGEKLFF.

V and J are TRBV2 and TRBJ2-7; 8 bases line up with TRBD2. In germline, CDR1 is SNHLY, CDR2 FYNNEI. V dropped 6 bases and J dropped 6; count of bases not matched to a gene: 4. The CDR3 loop spans 12 amino acids. In DNA form, the CDR3 reads TGTGCCAGCAGGACGGCGGGGGGCGAGCAGTACTTC. This translates into CASRTAGGEQYF.

The chain carries TRBV12-5 and TRBJ2-7; 8 bases fit TRBD1. Germline assignment: CDR1 LGHNT and CDR2 FRNRAP. V was pared by 1 base and J by 6 bases, with 8 bases of the junction left unmatched. The CDR3 runs 15 residues. The CDR3 nucleotides are TGTGCTAGTGGTTTGGCCGGACAGGGTGATTGCGAGCAGTACGTC. Its translation is CASGLAGQGDCEQYV.

In DNA form, the CDR3 reads TGCAGCGTTGAAGGTGTGGGCGGGGGGAACTCCAATGAGCAGTTCTTC. It codes for CSVEGVGGGNSNEQFF. This chain connects TRBV29-1 to TRBJ2-1; the match to TRBD2 covers 8 bases. This CDR3 contains 16 residues. After removal of 1 base from V and 6 bases from J, the junction contained 11 bases not matched to a gene. Germline lookup yields CDR1 SQVTM and CDR2 ANQGSEA.

This clonotype was recorded many times. This chain joins TRBV7-7 and TRBJ2-1; tentative D call: TRBD1 (5 bases). The germline gives CDR1 SSHAT, CDR2 FNYEAQ (reference sequence). The CDR3 has 13 residues. V was clipped by 5 bases and J by 5 bases, with 10 bases between them. The CDR3 DNA is TGTGCCAGCAGCAGAGACAGAAACAATGAGCAGTTCTTC. Protein: CASSRDRNNEQFF.

This clonotype came up many times. J is TRBJ1-2 and V is TRBV5-5, with 10 bases aligning to TRBD1. Looked up from germline, CDR1 is SGHKS and CDR2 is YYEKEE (reference sequence). After removal of 3 bases from V and 4 bases from J, the junction contained 6 bases not matched to a gene. CDR3 length equals 15 residues. The CDR3 loop is CASSSLTGGGYGYTF. The CDR3 DNA reads TGTGCCAGCAGCTCCTTGACAGGGGGCGGCTATGGCTACACCTTC. Supplemented by reference TRBV5-5 and TRBJ1-2, the full variable domain reads DAGVTQSPTHLIKTRGQQVTLRCSPISGHKSVSWYQQVLGQGPQFIFQYYEKEERGRGNFPDRFSARQFPNYSSELNVNALLLGDSALYLCASSSLTGGGYGYTFGSGTRLTVV.

The rearrangement joins TRBV11-2 to TRBJ2-6, with D possibly being TRBD1 (6 bases). V shed 0 bases and J shed 10 bases, with 10 bases lying between them. The CDR3 spans 14 residues. The germline gives CDR1 SGHAT, CDR2 FQNNGV. The CDR3 here is CASSLDWGRNVLTF. DNA for the CDR3: TGTGCCAGCAGCTTAGATTGGGGGCGGAACGTCCTGACTTTC.

In this sample, this clonotype turned up a few times. In nucleotides, the CDR3 is TGTGCCAGCTCACCTGGGGTTTCGGTCCTGGACAATGAGCAGTTCTTC. Its translation: CASSPGVSVLDNEQFF. The V call is TRBV18, the J call TRBJ2-1; D unclear. The CDR3 covers 16 residues. V shed 3 bases and J shed 5 bases, with 17 bases lying between them. Germline CDR1 reads KGHSH; CDR2 reads LQKENI.

This clonotype was recorded a few times. V and J are TRBV27 and TRBJ2-3; 7 nucleotides match TRBD2. Trimming took 6 bases from V and 2 from J; bases not matched to a gene: 8. CDR1 is MNHEY, CDR2 SMNVEV, per germline (reference sequence). The CDR3 sequence is 15 residues long. For the CDR3, the DNA is TGTGCCAGCAGCCCTAATGCGGGGGACACAGATACGCAGTATTTT. This sequence encodes CASSPNAGDTDTQYF.

This clonotype was observed a few times. This rearrangement joins TRBV27 to TRBJ2-7; D perhaps matches TRBD1 (6 bases). Germline-derived CDR1 and CDR2 are MNHEY and SMNVEV (reference sequence). Trimming stripped 6 bases from V and 3 bases from J, with 15 bases between. The CDR3 spans 14 residues. CDR3 sequence: CASSPDRRSYEQYF. CDR3 DNA: TGTGCCAGCAGCCCTGACAGGAGAAGCTACGAGCAGTACTTC.

This chain connects TRBV18 to TRBJ2-5; no firm D call. The germline gives CDR1 KGHSH, CDR2 LQKENI. CDR3 length: 13 residues. V gave up 5 bases and J gave up 5 bases, with 12 bases separating them. CDR3 in DNA: TGTGCCAGCTCAAATAGTTTTACGGAGACCCAGTACTTC. Its protein is CASSNSFTETQYF.